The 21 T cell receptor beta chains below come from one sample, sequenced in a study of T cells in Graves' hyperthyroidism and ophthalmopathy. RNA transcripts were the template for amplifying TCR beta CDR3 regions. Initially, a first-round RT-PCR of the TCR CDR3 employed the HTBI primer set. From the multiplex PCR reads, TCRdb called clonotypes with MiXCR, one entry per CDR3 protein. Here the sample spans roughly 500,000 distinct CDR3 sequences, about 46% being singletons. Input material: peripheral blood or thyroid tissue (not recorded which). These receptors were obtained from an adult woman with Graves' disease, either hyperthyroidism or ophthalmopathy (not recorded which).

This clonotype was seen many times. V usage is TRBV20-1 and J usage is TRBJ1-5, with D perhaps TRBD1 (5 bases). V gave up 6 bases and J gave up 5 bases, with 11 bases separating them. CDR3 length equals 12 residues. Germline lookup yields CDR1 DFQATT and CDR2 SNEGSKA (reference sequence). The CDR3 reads CSATDTDQPQHF. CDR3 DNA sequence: TGCAGTGCAACGGACACTGATCAGCCCCAGCATTTT.

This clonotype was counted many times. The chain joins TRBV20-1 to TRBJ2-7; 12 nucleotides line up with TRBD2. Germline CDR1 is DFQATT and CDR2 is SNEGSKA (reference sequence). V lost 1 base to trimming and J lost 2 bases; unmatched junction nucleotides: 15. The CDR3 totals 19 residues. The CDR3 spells CSARATSGRNRERAYEQYF. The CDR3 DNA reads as TGCAGTGCTAGAGCTACTAGCGGGAGGAATAGGGAAAGGGCCTACGAGCAGTACTTC.

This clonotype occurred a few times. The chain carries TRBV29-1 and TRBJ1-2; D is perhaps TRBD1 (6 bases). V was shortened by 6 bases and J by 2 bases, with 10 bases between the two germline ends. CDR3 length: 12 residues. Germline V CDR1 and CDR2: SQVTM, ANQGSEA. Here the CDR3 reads CSVDGQNYGYTF. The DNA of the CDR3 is TGCAGCGTAGACGGACAGAACTATGGCTACACCTTC.

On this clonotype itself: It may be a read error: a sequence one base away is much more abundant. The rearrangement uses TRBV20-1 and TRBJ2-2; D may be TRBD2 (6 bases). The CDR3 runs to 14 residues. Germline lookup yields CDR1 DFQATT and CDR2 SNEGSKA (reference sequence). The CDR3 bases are TGCAGTGCTAGAGATAGGGGTTTCACCGGGGGGCTGTTTTTT. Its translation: CSARDRGFTGGLFF.

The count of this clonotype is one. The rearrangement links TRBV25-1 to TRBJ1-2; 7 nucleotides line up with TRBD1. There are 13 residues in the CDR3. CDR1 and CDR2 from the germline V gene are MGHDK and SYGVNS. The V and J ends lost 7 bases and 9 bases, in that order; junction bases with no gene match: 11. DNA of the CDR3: TGTGCCAGCAATGCACAGGGGTCCGGGAGCTACACCTTC. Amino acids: CASNAQGSGSYTF.

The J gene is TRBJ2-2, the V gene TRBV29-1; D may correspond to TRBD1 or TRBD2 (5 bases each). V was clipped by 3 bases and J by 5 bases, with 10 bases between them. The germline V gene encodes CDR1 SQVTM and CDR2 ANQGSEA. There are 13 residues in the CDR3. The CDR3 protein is CSVESGPTGELFF. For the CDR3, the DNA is TGCAGCGTTGAGTCGGGGCCAACCGGGGAGCTGTTTTTT.

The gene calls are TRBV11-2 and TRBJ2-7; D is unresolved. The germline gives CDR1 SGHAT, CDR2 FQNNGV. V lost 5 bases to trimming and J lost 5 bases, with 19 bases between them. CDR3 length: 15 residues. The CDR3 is CASSPGSEVRNEQYF. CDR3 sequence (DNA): TGTGCCAGCAGCCCCGGGTCAGAGGTTCGGAACGAGCAGTACTTC.

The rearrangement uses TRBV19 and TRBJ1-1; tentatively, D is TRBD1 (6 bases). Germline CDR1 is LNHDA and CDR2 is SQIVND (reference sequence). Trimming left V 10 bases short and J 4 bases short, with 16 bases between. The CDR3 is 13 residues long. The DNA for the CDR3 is TGTGCCACCTGCTCGGGACACCTCACTGAAGCTTTCTTT. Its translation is CATCSGHLTEAFF.

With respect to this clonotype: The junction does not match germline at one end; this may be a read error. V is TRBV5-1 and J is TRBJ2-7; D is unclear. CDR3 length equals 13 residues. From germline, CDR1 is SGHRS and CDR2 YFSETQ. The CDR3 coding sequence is TGTGCCAGCAGCTTGGGCCAACCAAACGAGCAGTACTTC. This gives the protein CASSLGQPNEQYF.

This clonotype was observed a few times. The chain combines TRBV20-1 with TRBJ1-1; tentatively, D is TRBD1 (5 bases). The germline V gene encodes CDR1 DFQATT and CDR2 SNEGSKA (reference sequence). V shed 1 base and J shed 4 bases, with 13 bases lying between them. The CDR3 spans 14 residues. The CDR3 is CSARGPGWGTEAFF. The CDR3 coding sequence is TGCAGTGCTAGAGGTCCAGGGTGGGGCACTGAAGCTTTCTTT.

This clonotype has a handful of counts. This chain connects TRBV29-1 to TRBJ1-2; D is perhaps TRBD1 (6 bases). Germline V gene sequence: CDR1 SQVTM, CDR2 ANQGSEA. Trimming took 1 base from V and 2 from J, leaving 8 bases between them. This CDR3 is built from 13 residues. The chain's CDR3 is CSVEGGQNYGYTF. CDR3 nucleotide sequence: TGCAGCGTTGAAGGGGGGCAGAACTATGGCTACACCTTC. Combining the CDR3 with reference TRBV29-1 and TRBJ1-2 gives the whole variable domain SAVISQKPSRDICQRGTSLTIQCQVDSQVTMMFWYRQQPGQSLTLIATANQGSEATYESGFVIDKFPISRPNLTFSTLTVSNMSPEDSSIYLCSVEGGQNYGYTFGSGTRLTVV.

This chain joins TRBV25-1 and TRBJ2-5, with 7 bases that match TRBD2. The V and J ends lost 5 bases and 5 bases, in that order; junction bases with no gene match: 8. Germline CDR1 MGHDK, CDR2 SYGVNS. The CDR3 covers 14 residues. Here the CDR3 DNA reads TGTGCCAGCAGTTTCCGAGCGGGAATGGAGACCCAGTACTTC. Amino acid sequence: CASSFRAGMETQYF.

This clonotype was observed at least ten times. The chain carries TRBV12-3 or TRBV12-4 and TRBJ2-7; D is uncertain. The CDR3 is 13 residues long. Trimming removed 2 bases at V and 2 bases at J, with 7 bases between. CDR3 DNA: TGTGCCAGCAGTTTATCTGCAACCTACGAGCAGTACTTC. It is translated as CASSLSATYEQYF.

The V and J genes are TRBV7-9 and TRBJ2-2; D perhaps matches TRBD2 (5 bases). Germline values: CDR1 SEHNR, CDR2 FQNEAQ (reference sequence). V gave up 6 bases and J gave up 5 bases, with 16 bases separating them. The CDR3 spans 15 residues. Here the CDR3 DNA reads TGTGCCAGCAGTTTAAGTCGCGGACTGACCGGGGAGCTGTTTTTT. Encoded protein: CASSLSRGLTGELFF. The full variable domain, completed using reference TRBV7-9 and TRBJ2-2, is DTGVSQNPRHKITKRGQNVTFRCDPISEHNRLYWYRQTLGQGPEFLTYFQNEAQLEKSRLLSDRFSAERPKGSFSTLEIQRTEQGDSAMYLCASSLSRGLTGELFFGEGSRLTVL.

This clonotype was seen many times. The CDR3 spells CASSITRGQPQHF. DNA of the CDR3: TGTGCCAGTAGTATCACGAGGGGTCAGCCCCAGCATTTT. The chain uses TRBV19 and TRBJ1-5; TRBD1 might be the D (5 bases). This CDR3 contains 13 residues. With 3 bases removed from V and 6 bases from J, the gap between germline ends came to 9 bases. Germline CDR1 LNHDA, CDR2 SQIVND (reference sequence). Full variable domain (rest looked up from reference TRBV19 and TRBJ1-5): DGGITQSPKYLFRKEGQNVTLSCEQNLNHDAMYWYRQDPGQGLRLIYYSQIVNDFQKGDIAEGYSVSREKKESFPLTVTSAQKNPTAFYLCASSITRGQPQHFGDGTRLSIL.

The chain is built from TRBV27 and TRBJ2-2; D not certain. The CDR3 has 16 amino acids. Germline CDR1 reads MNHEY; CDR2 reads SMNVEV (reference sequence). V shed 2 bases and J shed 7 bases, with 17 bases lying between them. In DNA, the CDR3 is TGTGCCAGCAGTTTACGATTCACTGGAGTTGGCGGGGAGCTGTTTTTT. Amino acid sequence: CASSLRFTGVGGELFF.

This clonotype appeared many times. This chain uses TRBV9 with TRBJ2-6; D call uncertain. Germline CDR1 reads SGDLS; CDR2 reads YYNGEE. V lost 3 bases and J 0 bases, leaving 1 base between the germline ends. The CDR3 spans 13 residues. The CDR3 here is CASSASGANVLTF. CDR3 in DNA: TGTGCCAGCAGCGCCTCTGGGGCCAACGTCCTGACTTTC.

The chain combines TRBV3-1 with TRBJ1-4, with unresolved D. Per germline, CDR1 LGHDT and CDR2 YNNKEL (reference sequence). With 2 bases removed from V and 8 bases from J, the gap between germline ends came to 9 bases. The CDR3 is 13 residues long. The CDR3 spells CASSQHGKEKLFF. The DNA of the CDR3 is TGTGCCAGCAGCCAACACGGGAAAGAAAAACTGTTTTTT.

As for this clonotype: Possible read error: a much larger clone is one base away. Here the CDR3 reads CASSLEIQETKYF. CDR3 sequence (DNA): TGCGCCAGCAGCTTGGAGATACAAGAGACCAAGTACTTC. V is TRBV5-1 and J is TRBJ2-5; D is undetermined. CDR1 and CDR2 from the germline V gene are SGHRS and YFSETQ. The CDR3 is made up of 13 amino acids.

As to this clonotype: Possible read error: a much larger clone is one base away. In DNA, the CDR3 is TGTGCCAGCAGCGGCTCCCCTGGGGTATCCCTCGGCTACACCTTC. This sequence encodes CASSGSPGVSLGYTF. The rearrangement joins TRBV7-9 to TRBJ1-2; D is unresolved. The CDR3 sequence is 15 residues long. Germline CDR1 SEHNR, CDR2 FQNEAQ (reference sequence). Trimming stripped 5 bases from V and 8 bases from J, with 21 bases between.

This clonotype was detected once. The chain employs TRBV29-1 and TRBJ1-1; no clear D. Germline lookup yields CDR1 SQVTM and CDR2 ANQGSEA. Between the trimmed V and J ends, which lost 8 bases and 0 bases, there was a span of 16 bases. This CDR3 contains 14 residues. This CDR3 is CSTIGAGLNTEAFF. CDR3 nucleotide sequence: TGCAGCACTATCGGAGCGGGATTGAACACTGAAGCTTTCTTT.